Listed here are 13 T cell receptor beta chains from one sample, sequenced in a study of blood T cell repertoires in COVID-19. Only in-frame clones appear in the TCRdb table, and some are missing; sequencing was by immunoSEQ multiplex PCR. The data contain 90,000 to 130,000 clones, 88% of them seen just once; the ten biggest clones take up 3% to 4%. Sequencing was carried out using peripheral blood. Receptors originate from a woman aged 45-59 years with acute or convalescent COVID-19.

The chain couples TRBV19 to TRBJ2-7, with 8 positions matching TRBD1. The junction had 13 bases not matched to a gene; V was cut back by 5 bases and J by 7 bases. The germline gives CDR1 LNHDA, CDR2 SQIVND (reference sequence). This CDR3 contains 15 residues. The CDR3 here is CASSPYVGTGNEQYF. CDR3 nucleotide sequence: TGTGCCAGTAGTCCCTACGTTGGGACAGGCAATGAGCAGTACTTC.

The rearrangement joins TRBV3-1 (or the pseudogene TRBV3-2) to TRBJ2-3, with 10 nucleotides matching TRBD1. The CDR3 length is 15 residues. Germline assignment: CDR1 LGHDT and CDR2 YNNKEL (reference sequence). The junction had 3 bases not matched to a gene; V was cut back by 3 bases and J by 3 bases. The CDR3 region is CASSQRTGGTDTQYF. CDR3 DNA: TGTGCCAGCAGCCAGAGGACAGGGGGGACAGATACGCAGTATTTT.

The DNA of the CDR3 is TGTGCCAGCAGCTTAGCCGGAGGACAGGGTATGGGTGGCTACACCTTC. It is translated as CASSLAGGQGMGGYTF. The genes are TRBV7-9 and TRBJ1-2; 8 nucleotides agree with TRBD1. J was trimmed by 7 bases and V by 0 bases; bases with no gene match: 10. The CDR3 contains 16 residues. Germline CDR1 SEHNR, CDR2 FQNEAQ (reference sequence).

This sequence joins TRBV10-3 and TRBJ2-1; D remains ambiguous. The V gene lost 10 bases and the J gene lost 4 bases, with 14 bases spanning the gap. CDR1 is ENHRY, CDR2 SYGVKD, per germline. This CDR3 is 13 amino acids long. This chain's CDR3 is CATTKARYNEQFF. The DNA of the CDR3 is TGTGCCACCACTAAGGCTAGGTACAATGAGCAGTTCTTC.

Points on this clone: One end of the junction fails to match germline, which may point to a read error. The genes are TRBV11-2 and TRBJ2-1, with 7 nucleotides matching TRBD2. The CDR3 contains 12 residues. Per the germline V gene, CDR1 is SGHAT and CDR2 is FQNNGV. CDR3: CASSPGGGSEVF. CDR3 nucleotide sequence: TGTGCCAGCAGCCCAGGAGGCGGGAGCGAGGTCTTC.

The chain employs TRBV6-5 and TRBJ1-2; D not certain. V gave up 1 base and J gave up 7 bases, with 10 bases separating them. CDR1 is MNHEY and CDR2 is SVGAGI in the germline V gene. The CDR3 is made up of 13 amino acids. The CDR3 coding sequence is TGTGCCAGCAGTTACTTCTCGAGAACTGGCTACACCTTC. Amino acid sequence: CASSYFSRTGYTF.

In the case of this clone: Other nucleotide sequences from this sample produce the same CDR3. This chain links TRBV5-1 with TRBJ2-1; 10 bases match TRBD2. The CDR3 is 15 residues long. The trim removed 0 bases at V and 10 bases at J, leaving 7 bases unmatched. Germline-derived CDR1 and CDR2 are SGHRS and YFSETQ. The CDR3 protein is CASSLGLAGLDEQFF. As DNA, the CDR3 is TGCGCCAGCAGCTTGGGACTAGCGGGTTTAGACGAGCAGTTCTTC.

The V and J genes are TRBV4-2 and TRBJ2-3, with 9 bases lining up with TRBD2. The germline gives CDR1 LGHNA, CDR2 YNFKEQ. This CDR3 is 17 amino acids long. V lost 0 bases to trimming and J lost 4 bases; unmatched junction nucleotides: 8. CDR3 loop: CASSQEFSGSRADTQYF. CDR3 sequence (DNA): TGTGCCAGCAGCCAAGAGTTTAGCGGGAGTAGGGCAGATACGCAGTATTTT.

The rearrangement links TRBV6-6 to TRBJ2-3, with D perhaps matching TRBD2 (6 bases). Germline values: CDR1 MNHNY, CDR2 SVGAGI (reference sequence). V was shortened by 4 bases and J by 2 bases, with 10 bases between the two germline ends. The CDR3 is made up of 14 amino acids. CDR3 region: CASSLGDSTDTQYF. The CDR3 DNA sequence: TGTGCCAGCAGTTTAGGGGACTCCACAGATACGCAGTATTTT.

This chain connects TRBV7-6 to TRBJ1-1; D unclear. Germline-derived CDR1 and CDR2 are SGHVS and FNYEAQ. The V end was cut by 3 bases, the J end by 0 bases, with 5 bases between. The CDR3 length is 13 residues. The CDR3 sequence is CASSFELNTEAFF. CDR3 in DNA: TGTGCCAGCAGCTTCGAGCTGAACACTGAAGCTTTCTTT.

The genes are TRBV15 and TRBJ2-2, with 7 positions matching TRBD1. Unmatched junction bases numbered 5, after V lost 0 bases and J lost 4 bases. The CDR3 totals 16 residues. Germline values: CDR1 LNHNV, CDR2 YYDKDF (reference sequence). The CDR3 loop is CATSRETGVATGELFF. For the CDR3, the DNA is TGTGCCACCAGCAGAGAAACAGGGGTCGCCACCGGGGAGCTGTTTTTT.

The sample holds one count of this clone. The J gene is TRBJ2-2, the V gene TRBV6-5, with 11 bases that match TRBD1. Germline V lookup: CDR1 MNHEY, CDR2 SVGAGI. V gave up 8 bases and J gave up 7 bases; unmatched junction bases: 3. The CDR3 sequence is 13 residues long. This chain's CDR3 is CASRTGGIGELFF. As DNA, the CDR3 is TGTGCCAGCCGGACAGGGGGCATCGGGGAGCTGTTTTTT.

The CDR3: CSASWGHRYQETQYF. CDR3 sequence (DNA): TGCAGTGCTAGTTGGGGACACCGGTACCAAGAGACCCAGTACTTC. The V call is TRBV20-1, the J call TRBJ2-5, with D possibly being TRBD1 (6 bases). Trimming took 3 bases from V and 0 from J, leaving 14 bases between them. Germline CDR1 is DFQATT and CDR2 is SNEGSKA (reference sequence). The CDR3 is made up of 15 amino acids.